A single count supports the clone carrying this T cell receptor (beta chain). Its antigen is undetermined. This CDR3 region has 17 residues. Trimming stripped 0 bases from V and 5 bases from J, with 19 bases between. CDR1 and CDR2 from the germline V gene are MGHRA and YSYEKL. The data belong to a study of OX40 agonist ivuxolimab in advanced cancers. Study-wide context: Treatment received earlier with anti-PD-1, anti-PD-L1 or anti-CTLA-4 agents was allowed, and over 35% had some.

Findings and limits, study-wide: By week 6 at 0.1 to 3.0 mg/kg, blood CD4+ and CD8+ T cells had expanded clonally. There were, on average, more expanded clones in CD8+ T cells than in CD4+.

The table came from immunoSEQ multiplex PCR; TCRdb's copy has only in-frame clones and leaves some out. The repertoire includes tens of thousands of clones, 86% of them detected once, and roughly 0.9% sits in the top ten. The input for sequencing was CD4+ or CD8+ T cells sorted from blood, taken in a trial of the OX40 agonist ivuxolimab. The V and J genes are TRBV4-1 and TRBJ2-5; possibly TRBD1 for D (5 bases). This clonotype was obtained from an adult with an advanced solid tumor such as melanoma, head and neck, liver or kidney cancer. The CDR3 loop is CASSQDPARVGLETQYF. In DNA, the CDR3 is TGCGCCAGCAGCCAAGATCCCGCCAGGGTGGGTCTGGAGACCCAGTACTTC.